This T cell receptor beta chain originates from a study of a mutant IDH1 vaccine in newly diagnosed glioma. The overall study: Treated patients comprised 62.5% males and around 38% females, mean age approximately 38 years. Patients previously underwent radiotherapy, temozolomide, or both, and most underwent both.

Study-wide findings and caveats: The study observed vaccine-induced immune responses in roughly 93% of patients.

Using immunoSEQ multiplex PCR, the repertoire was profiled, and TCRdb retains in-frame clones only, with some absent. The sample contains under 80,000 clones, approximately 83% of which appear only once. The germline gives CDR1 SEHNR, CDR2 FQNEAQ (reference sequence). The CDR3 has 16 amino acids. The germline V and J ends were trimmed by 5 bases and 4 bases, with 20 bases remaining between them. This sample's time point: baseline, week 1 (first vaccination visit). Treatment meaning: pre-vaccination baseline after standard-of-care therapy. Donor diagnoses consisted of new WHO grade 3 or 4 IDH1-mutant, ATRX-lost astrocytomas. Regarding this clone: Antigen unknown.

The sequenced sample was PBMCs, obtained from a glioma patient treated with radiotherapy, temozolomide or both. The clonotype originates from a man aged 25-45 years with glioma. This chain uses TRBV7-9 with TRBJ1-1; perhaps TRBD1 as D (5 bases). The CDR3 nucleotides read TGTGCCAGCAGCCGTATACCGGGACGGGAGGGCACTGAAGCTTTCTTT. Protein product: CASSRIPGREGTEAFF. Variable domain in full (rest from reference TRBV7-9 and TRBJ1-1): DTGVSQNPRHKITKRGQNVTFRCDPISEHNRLYWYRQTLGQGPEFLTYFQNEAQLEKSRLLSDRFSAERPKGSFSTLEIQRTEQGDSAMYLCASSRIPGREGTEAFFGQGTRLTVV.